The clone carrying this T cell receptor beta chain appeared a few times. Its antigen is still unknown. TCRdb called the reads again in MiXCR, with one record for every CDR3 protein. The table records 570,000 or so distinct CDR3 sequences, under 45% of them present only once. This sample was included in a study of T cell repertoires in cytomegalovirus infection. As for the study in general: CMV epitopes that were recently identified and HLA-C-restricted were used alongside well-studied HLA-B-restricted ones.

Findings and limits, study-wide: Carriage of CMV together with the relevant HLA was identifiable through cumulative public TCR beta family frequency. Ex vivo responses were dominated by HLA-C-restricted CMV-specific TCR beta clonotypes.

The CDR3 runs to 17 residues. V lost 1 base and J lost 3, with 16 bases in between. Germline CDR1 is SEHNR and CDR2 is FQNEAQ (reference sequence). The TCR originated in a human donor in good health (CMV status not recorded). Some clones in this sample may be carry-over from other donors' samples. Sequencing was performed on cultured PBMCs, taken from culture after CMV antigen stimulation. The chain joins TRBV7-9 to TRBJ2-1; D is perhaps TRBD2 (5 bases). The chain's CDR3 is CASSLGGRTGLYNEQFF. The CDR3 nucleotides are TGTGCCAGCAGCTTAGGCGGGCGGACTGGCCTCTACAATGAGCAGTTCTTC.